What follows are 19 T cell receptor beta chains derived from one specimen sequenced in a study of T cells after yellow fever vaccination. TCRdb re-called the 5' RACE reads with MiXCR, one entry per CDR3 protein. Seen here are 65,000 to 70,000 distinct CDR3 sequences, 5.9% observed once, and the top ten hold over 2%. Sample: CD4+ T cells sorted from PBMCs, taken about 2 weeks after the first yellow fever vaccination. These receptors all come from a man in his late teens or twenties who received the YFV17D yellow fever vaccine.

Many counts were recorded for this clonotype. This rearrangement joins TRBV18 to TRBJ1-1, with TRBD1 matching 12 bases. This CDR3 comprises 14 residues. Germline assignment: CDR1 KGHSH and CDR2 LQKENI. Trimming cost V 1 base and J 11 bases; bases outside gene matches: 5. CDR3 bases: TGTGCCAGCTCACCACGGGACAGGGGGCTTGAGGCTTTCTTT. It specifies CASSPRDRGLEAFF.

This clonotype was seen at least ten times. The rearrangement joins TRBV7-6 to TRBJ1-1; D unclear. The V gene's germline CDR1 is SGHVS and CDR2 FNYEAQ. The CDR3 runs 16 residues. Trimming took 5 bases from V and 1 from J, leaving 17 bases between them. The CDR3 protein is CASSRPPGATNTEAFF. The CDR3 DNA follows: TGTGCCAGCAGCCGGCCTCCGGGAGCCACGAACACTGAAGCTTTCTTT.

This clonotype has at least ten counts. The chain carries TRBV18 and TRBJ1-5, with no clear D. CDR3 size: 13 residues. V was cut by 8 bases and J by 6 bases, with 14 bases left in between. Germline CDR1 and CDR2: KGHSH and LQKENI. This chain's CDR3 is CASGRDSGQPQHF. CDR3 coding DNA: TGTGCCAGCGGAAGGGATTCTGGTCAGCCCCAGCATTTT.

This clonotype was recorded many times. The V gene is TRBV7-8, the J gene TRBJ1-4; 10 nucleotides agree with TRBD1. The CDR3 covers 15 residues. Germline V gene data show CDR1 as SGHVS and CDR2 as FQNEAQ. J gave up 3 bases and V 5 bases, and 3 bases lay outside the gene matches. In DNA, the CDR3 is TGTGCCAGCAGCCGACAGGGGGCGGCTAATGAAAAACTGTTTTTT. Translating it yields CASSRQGAANEKLFF.

This clonotype has at least ten counts. The chain has TRBV5-1 and TRBJ2-3; D may be TRBD1 (5 bases). CDR3 length equals 13 residues. The ends were cut back, 5 bases at V and 3 bases at J, with 10 bases in the middle. Germline V gives CDR1 SGHRS, CDR2 YFSETQ. The chain's CDR3 is CASRVGPTDTQYF. The CDR3 DNA is TGCGCCAGCAGGGTGGGGCCGACAGATACGCAGTATTTT.

In its sample, this clonotype was seen many times. J is TRBJ2-6 and V is TRBV30; maybe TRBD2 (6 bases). Germline V gene sequence: CDR1 GTSNPN, CDR2 SVGIG (reference sequence). The V end lost 5 bases, the J end lost 5 bases, and 10 bases lay between the germline ends. This CDR3 has 13 amino acids. CDR3 nucleotide sequence: TGTGCCTGGGCGGAGGGATGGGCCAACGTCCTGACTTTC. Amino acids: CAWAEGWANVLTF.

This clonotype was picked up many times. V and J are TRBV5-1 and TRBJ2-2; D tentatively fits TRBD1 or TRBD2 (5 bases each). CDR3 size: 14 residues. Deletions cut 5 bases from V and 3 bases from J, with 11 bases between. Germline V gene lookup returns CDR1 SGHRS and CDR2 YFSETQ. The CDR3 sequence: CASRSGTYTGELFF. CDR3 in DNA: TGCGCCAGCAGGTCCGGGACCTACACCGGGGAGCTGTTTTTT. The full variable domain, in which reference TRBV5-1 and TRBJ2-2 provide the parts outside the CDR3, is KAGVTQTPRYLIKTRGQQVTLSCSPISGHRSVSWYQQTPGQGLQFLFEYFSETQRNKGNFPGRFSGRQFSNSRSEMNVSTLELGDSALYLCASRSGTYTGELFFGEGSRLTVL.

This clonotype was seen repeatedly, ten times or more. The chain combines TRBV5-1 with TRBJ1-6, with 7 bases aligning to TRBD1. Per germline, CDR1 SGHRS and CDR2 YFSETQ. V was clipped by 6 bases and J by 7 bases; unmatched bases: 10. CDR3 length: 15 residues. Here the CDR3 DNA reads TGCGCCAGCAACCCCACCGGGACAGACAATTCACCCCTCCACTTT. Translating it yields CASNPTGTDNSPLHF.

This clonotype came up many times. V usage is TRBV7-3 and J usage is TRBJ2-5; TRBD1 is a possible D gene (5 bases). V lost 3 bases and J 1 base, leaving 6 bases between the germline ends. Germline CDR1 reads SGHTA; CDR2 reads FQGTGA. The CDR3 totals 13 residues. The CDR3 protein is CASSFRVQETQYF. Written as DNA, the CDR3 is TGTGCCAGCAGCTTCAGGGTCCAAGAGACCCAGTACTTC.

Ten or more counts support this clonotype. The CDR3 DNA reads as TGCAGTGCCGCCGGCGGGAACACTGAAGCTTTCTTT. Translating it yields CSAAGGNTEAFF. This chain joins TRBV20-1 and TRBJ1-1, with no clear D. The length of the CDR3 is 12 residues. The germline V gene has CDR1 DFQATT and CDR2 SNEGSKA (reference sequence). Trimming left V 6 bases short and J 1 base short, with 9 bases between.

At least ten counts were recorded for this clonotype. J is TRBJ1-1 and V is TRBV5-5, with TRBD1 matching 7 bases. V shed 2 bases, J shed 3 bases, and the junction held 4 bases outside the gene matches. Germline lookup yields CDR1 SGHKS and CDR2 YYEKEE (reference sequence). The CDR3 has 14 residues. CDR3 sequence reads: CASSLQGQDTEAFF. Here the CDR3 DNA reads TGTGCCAGCAGCTTACAGGGGCAGGACACTGAAGCTTTCTTT.

The chain couples TRBV6-5 to TRBJ2-7; no firm D call. CDR1 is MNHEY and CDR2 is SVGAGI in the germline V gene. Trimming left V 0 bases short and J 3 bases short, with 15 bases between. The CDR3 consists of 16 residues. The CDR3 region has the DNA TGTGCCAGCAGTTACTCCACCGGGCCCATTCACTACGAGCAGTACTTC. Its protein product is CASSYSTGPIHYEQYF.

This clonotype came up many times. The chain joins TRBV20-1 to TRBJ2-1; the D is unclear. There are 13 residues in the CDR3. Germline loops: CDR1 DFQATT, CDR2 SNEGSKA (reference sequence). Between the trimmed V and J ends, which lost 5 bases and 1 base, there was a span of 9 bases. Written as DNA, the CDR3 is TGCAGTGCTGCTTCAGGTTCCTACAATGAGCAGTTCTTC. Encoded protein: CSAASGSYNEQFF.

This clonotype occurred many times. The V and J genes are TRBV5-1 and TRBJ1-4; D may be TRBD1 (5 bases). V lost 0 bases to trimming and J lost 8 bases, with 17 bases between them. CDR1 is SGHRS, CDR2 YFSETQ, per germline. The CDR3 has 16 residues. DNA for the CDR3: TGCGCCAGCAGCTTGGGACGAATTGGGACGATAGAAAAACTGTTTTTT. Protein sequence: CASSLGRIGTIEKLFF.

The J gene is TRBJ2-2, the V gene TRBV7-2; 14 positions match TRBD2. CDR1 SGHTA and CDR2 FQGNSA come from the germline V gene. V dropped 2 bases and J dropped 4; count of bases not matched to a gene: 3. This CDR3 is built from 17 residues. The CDR3 DNA sequence: TGTGCCAGCAGCTTACGGACTAGCGGGGGGCTCACCGGGGAGCTGTTTTTT. As protein: CASSLRTSGGLTGELFF.

This clonotype showed up many times. The germline gene is not matched at one end of the junction; a read error may be the cause. The gene calls are TRBV7-7 and TRBJ1-1, with a weak D call TRBD1 (5 bases). The CDR3 sequence is 15 residues long. CDR1 and CDR2 (germline): SSHAT, FNYEAQ (reference sequence). The CDR3 DNA reads as TGTGCTAGCAGCCCCCCGGGGGGGATGAACACTGAAGCTTTCTTT. It is translated as CASSPPGGMNTEAFF.

This clonotype was picked up many times. The chain couples TRBV5-1 to TRBJ2-3; no firm D call. This CDR3 contains 13 residues. V was trimmed by 3 bases and J by 4 bases, leaving 9 bases between them. The germline V gene encodes CDR1 SGHRS and CDR2 YFSETQ. This CDR3 is CASSSPGPDTQYF. The DNA of the CDR3 is TGCGCCAGCAGCTCCCCTGGGCCAGATACGCAGTATTTT.

In regard to this clonotype: A much more abundant neighbour one base away suggests this may be a read error. The J gene is TRBJ1-5, the V gene TRBV15, with D hard to call. The CDR3 covers 12 residues. The germline V and J ends were trimmed by 10 bases and 6 bases, with 13 bases remaining between them. Germline assignment: CDR1 LNHNV and CDR2 YYDKDF (reference sequence). The CDR3 spells CANSRAGQPQHF. The DNA of the CDR3 is TGTGCCAACAGTAGGGCTGGTCAGCCCCAGCATTTT.

This clonotype was seen ten or more times. The V and J genes are TRBV5-4 and TRBJ2-1; D gene unclear. The CDR3 extends over 15 amino acids. CDR1 and CDR2 (germline): SGHNT, YYREEE (reference sequence). Trimming stripped 0 bases from V and 5 bases from J, with 12 bases between. The CDR3: CASSLAPSVDNEQFF. The DNA for the CDR3 is TGTGCCAGCAGCTTGGCCCCTTCCGTGGACAATGAGCAGTTCTTC.